Reported below is one T cell receptor beta chain. The CDR3 extends over 14 amino acids. Germline V gene lookup returns CDR1 SGHRS and CDR2 YFSETQ. Trimming cost V 3 bases and J 6 bases, with 15 bases left between them. This entry is derived from a study of blood T cell repertoires in COVID-19. Overall study context: COVID-19 samples collected from the United States, Italy and Spain covered acute and convalescent phases. Sources were T cells, B-cell-depleted T cells, or PBMCs; the material itself was cDNA or gDNA.

Authors' methods: Nucleated cell counts were estimated from reference gene primer amplification. Clones were read by immunoSEQ multiplex PCR, and TCRdb kept only the in-frame ones, dropping some. The V and J calls and clone size come from that table; D and trimming were worked out from the DNA. Of about 190,000 clones in the sample, roughly nine tenths were seen once. This chain uses TRBV5-1 with TRBJ1-1, with D perhaps TRBD1 (6 bases). The sequenced sample was peripheral blood. The source is a man aged 60-69 years with active or convalescent COVID-19. In DNA form, the CDR3 reads TGCGCCAGCAGCTCCGGACAGTTTAAGGCTGAAGCTTTCTTT. Translation: CASSSGQFKAEAFF.